This T cell receptor (beta chain) was identified in a study of cytomegalovirus exposure and HLA in healthy donors. This clone has only a few counts. The germline V gene encodes CDR1 MDHEN and CDR2 SYDVKM. The CDR3 consists of 14 residues. The V gene end was trimmed by 6 bases and the J gene end by 4 bases; junction bases not matched to a gene: 8. The PCR employed 60 Vbeta primers together with 13 Jbeta primers. The method was immunoSEQ multiplex PCR; TCRdb's version includes in-frame clones alone and lacks a portion of them. Found here are 98,000 or so clones, roughly 80% of them singletons; the top ten hold 16%.

The clonotype comes from a man between 60 and 75 years old in good health and CMV-seropositive. The sample was PBMCs. J is TRBJ2-7 and V is TRBV28; 8 nucleotides match TRBD2. DNA of the CDR3: TGTGCCAGCAGCCAGTCCGGGGGGGTATACGAGCAGTACTTC. This encodes CASSQSGGVYEQYF.